This TCR beta chain came from a study of vaccination effects on CD4 cells after COVID-19. As concerns this clone: What it binds is not known.

Only in-frame clones appear in the TCRdb table, and some are missing; sequencing was by immunoSEQ multiplex PCR. The sample has about 14,000 clones; over 60% are singletons. V shed 2 bases and J 7 bases; nucleotides not matched to a gene: 14. The CDR3 runs to 17 residues. Peptide-pool stimulation followed by sequencing identified expanded antigen-specific CD4+ clonotypes in the ViraFEST assay. Culturing for 10 days preceded CD4+ T cell isolation. By PCR, the person was confirmed to have had SARS-CoV-2 infection between March and December 2020. Everyone in the study got two shots of either the BNT162b2 or mRNA-1273 vaccine.

This specimen consisted of CD4+ T cells from PBMCs cultured with SARS-CoV-2 spike peptides, obtained after COVID-19 vaccination. The rearrangement joins TRBV23-1 to TRBJ2-1; 7 bases align to TRBD2. TRBV23-1 is flagged as an ORF with uncertain function. The TCR originated in a human donor who had a prior SARS-CoV-2 infection. DNA of the CDR3: TGCGCCAGCAGTCAAACCCCCAGGGTGCGGGGGAAGAATGAGCAGTTCTTC. Amino acid sequence: CASSQTPRVRGKNEQFF.